This TCR beta chain is drawn from a study of CD8 T cells in Susac syndrome. This CDR3 is built from 12 residues. V dropped 11 bases and J dropped 6 bases, with 14 bases sitting between them. The authors reverse transcribed roughly 0.5 to 1 ug RNA with random hexamers. TCRdb called the immunoSEQ multiplex PCR reads again in MiXCR, with one record for every CDR3 protein. The sample records fewer than 100,000 distinct CDR3 sequences, roughly 91% being singletons. Blood CD8+ and CD4+ T cells underwent high-throughput TCR beta sequencing. It was negative isolation that provided the CD8+ and CD4+ T cells, whereas TEMRA cells were enriched by FACS.

This sequence joins TRBV12-3 or TRBV12-4 and TRBJ2-1; D possibly corresponds to TRBD2 (5 bases). The receptor was derived from a human donor with multiple sclerosis. The source material was CD8+ T cells from PBMCs. The CDR3 sequence: CAVREGFNEQFF. CDR3 DNA: TGTGCCGTCAGAGAGGGCTTCAATGAGCAGTTCTTC.